This paragraph reports one T cell receptor beta chain. The clone's antigen remains unknown. Per-base quality was not reported, and no clone a single base away is much larger than it. This specimen's time point label, per the study, means: patch test 2, 6 weeks after DPC sensitization. Interpreted using the paper, the treatment or condition label stands for: therapeutic diphenylcyclopropenone sensitization with weekly scalp DPC. At every patch-test visit, the blood draw took place before the patch test was put on. To be eligible, patients had to be aged 18 to 70, diagnosed with alopecia and judged suitable for DPC therapy, while pregnant patients were excluded. Total RNA was extracted from unfractionated whole blood that had been collected in Tempus Blood RNA tubes. The CDR3 goes from the cysteine to the phenylalanine over 13 residues. The sequence is cut down to CDR3 DNA, 39 bases in frame from base 1. As encoded in the germline V gene, CDR1 is SNHLY while CDR2 is FYNNEI. The junction shows trimming of 6 bases on V and 0 bases on J, plus 8 bases between the germline ends.

These data come from a study of human T cells and chemical hapten exposure (dated by TCRdb to the early 2020s). With respect to the entire study: For sensitization, 2% DPC in acetone was applied to a 2 cm by 2 cm area of upper inner arm skin. Weekly therapeutic DPC doses were additionally applied to the scalp of patients throughout the roughly 25-week study period. Patch testing was performed on the upper back with Finn chambers containing 0.01% DPC, and the patch tests were scored after 6 days according to International Contact Dermatitis Research Group standards. The mostly female patient cohort included alopecia areata with under or over 50% scalp involvement, alopecia totalis and alopecia universalis. The libraries were sequenced as a pool, and the TCR yield per sample differed mostly because of small variations in library volumes within the pool. This study followed changes in the peripheral blood TCR repertoire in vivo during primary and secondary sensitization of alopecia patients to the hapten diphenylcyclopropenone (DPC). Blood samples were taken from patients before sensitization (week 0) and then at 2, 6 and about 24 weeks after DPC sensitization. Twenty-nine alopecia patients provided blood for TCR sequencing at one to four time points (pre-sensitization, 2, 6 and 24 weeks). Study-level results and caveats: Expanded TCRs formed significantly more large CDR3 similarity clusters than pre-sensitization or healthy control sets, consistent with antigen-driven responses. Because every patient had alopecia, a presumed autoimmune disease, the patients' immune response might differ from that of healthy individuals. DPC sensitization did not change the number of TCRs with a frequency above 1 in 1000, and there was no evidence of changes in global repertoire structure. After repeated subsampling, the strength of the expansion versus patch-test correlation and the threshold at which it became significant changed. Patch test score was positively correlated with the number of PT1 expanded TCRs, with significance at thresholds 8, 16 and 32 but not at 4.

Receptor amplification or capture employed RACE. TCRdb names NextSeq 500 as the instrument used. During library preparation, unique molecular identifiers were attached to individual cDNA molecules so that TCRs could be counted in a quantitative, reproducible way. Each blood RNA sample was used to sequence both TCR alpha and TCR beta chains. Turning to the authors' computational methods: The median number of TCRs per sample was roughly 98,000, ranging from about 20,000 to 750,000. The Decombinator software suite was used to annotate the V, J and CDR3 of the TCR reads. Every sample was subsampled to the same number of TCRs (28,000) for the PS versus PT1 abundance plots. TCRs were defined as expanded if absent before sensitization and observed at least eight times at the 2-week time point. TCRdb ran its own pipeline on the public reads, namely fastp trimming at Q25 and MiXCR clone calling, and kept in-frame beta chains. Every entry covers one CDR3 protein and lists the most common genes and DNA from its rows. It is TCRdb's table, rather than the study itself, that gives the V and J calls and clone size. The sample table shows 360,000 or so distinct CDR3 sequences, and more than 5% are seen once. Under 7% of the sample lies in the top ten.

Here the sequenced sample was whole blood, taken in connection with sensitization to the hapten diphenylcyclopropenone (DPC). The origin of this receptor is a woman younger than 30 with alopecia areata. Some clones in this sample may be carry-over from other donors' samples. The sequence links TRBV2 to TRBJ2-5; a confident D gene designation cannot be given. The CDR3 is CASSPDHQETQYF. The base sequence is TGTGCCAGCAGCCCTGACCACCAAGAGACCCAGTACTTC.